This paragraph covers one T cell receptor (beta chain) sequence. No antigen is known for it. No base quality information exists; no much larger clone differs at one position. Participants in the prospective study were aged roughly 18 to 100 years, lived in more than 20 United States geographic areas, and enrolled through a virtual design. Cohort assignment in the prospective study relied on participant-reported clinical history from a screening survey and a study questionnaire. For ImmuneRACE Cohort 3, a participant was defined as recovered based on two consecutive negative NP/OP PCR tests, clearance by a healthcare professional, or resolution of symptoms. In the prospective study, whole blood, serum and a nasopharyngeal or oropharyngeal swab were collected from each participant by mobile phlebotomists. Prospective study participants could optionally give additional blood draws and questionnaires over an approximately two-month period. Before DNA extraction, blood samples from the prospective study were shipped at room temperature or frozen.

The data derive from a study of blood T cell repertoires in COVID-19 (dated by TCRdb to 2020 to 2022). With regard to the full study: Collaborator samples came from the United States, Italy and Spain and covered acute and convalescent phases of COVID-19. The material from the prospective study consisted of cDNA or gDNA derived from T cells, B-cell-depleted T cells, or PBMCs. Deeply sampled blood TCRbeta repertoires from subjects exposed to, actively infected with, or recovered from COVID-19 were included in the dataset. The repertoires were released in a freely available public database intended as a resource for research on the immune response to SARS-CoV-2. The samples were drawn from the first 160 participants of the ongoing ImmuneRACE study and from 950 to 1,500 subjects provided by 6 global collaborators. A de-identified subject ID, COVID-19 status, age in years and sex were almost always included in the sample metadata. HLA class I and class II types, where available, came from metadata supplied by the sample provider rather than from assay-based typing.

The immunoSEQ Assay, a bias-controlled multiplex PCR, was used to amplify TCRbeta CDR3 regions from genomic DNA. For the original study's pipeline: Nucleated cell counts per sample were estimated from amplification of reference gene primers within the assay. To quantify the absolute abundance of each unique TCRbeta CDR3 rearrangement, sequence reads were collapsed and filtered. For each sample, productive Simpson clonality was calculated by taking the square root of Simpson's diversity index across productive rearrangements. TCRdb carries this immuneACCESS record with in-frame sequences only. Its versions omit some clonotypes, under half of them owing to an unresolved V gene in the studies checked, with the rest unexplained. The V and J calls and clone size are taken from that table; D and trimming were inferred from the DNA. This sample holds approximately 270,000 clones; 80% to 90% were observed only once. In total, the top ten clones hold under 2.5% of the sample.

Study-wide conclusions, independent of this receptor: The amount of clinical and demographic metadata varied by source and participant and was provided uncurated.

Based on the germline V gene, the CDR1 and CDR2 sequences are SGHDT and YYEEEE. The CDR3 contains 14 residues, cysteine and phenylalanine counted. The entry retains the CDR3 DNA only, 42 bases that are in frame from base 1. Deletion took 2 bases off V and 4 bases off J, with a span of 11 bases between the germline ends. This TCR derives from a woman aged 45 to 65 who had recovered from COVID-19. Input material: PBMCs or T cells enriched from blood (not recorded which). The rearranged segments are TRBV5-6 and TRBJ2-3, and possibly TRBD1, on 6 matching bases. The CDR3: CASSLSRGPDTQYF. The DNA reads as follows: TGTGCCAGCAGCTTATCCAGGGGACCAGATACGCAGTATTTT.